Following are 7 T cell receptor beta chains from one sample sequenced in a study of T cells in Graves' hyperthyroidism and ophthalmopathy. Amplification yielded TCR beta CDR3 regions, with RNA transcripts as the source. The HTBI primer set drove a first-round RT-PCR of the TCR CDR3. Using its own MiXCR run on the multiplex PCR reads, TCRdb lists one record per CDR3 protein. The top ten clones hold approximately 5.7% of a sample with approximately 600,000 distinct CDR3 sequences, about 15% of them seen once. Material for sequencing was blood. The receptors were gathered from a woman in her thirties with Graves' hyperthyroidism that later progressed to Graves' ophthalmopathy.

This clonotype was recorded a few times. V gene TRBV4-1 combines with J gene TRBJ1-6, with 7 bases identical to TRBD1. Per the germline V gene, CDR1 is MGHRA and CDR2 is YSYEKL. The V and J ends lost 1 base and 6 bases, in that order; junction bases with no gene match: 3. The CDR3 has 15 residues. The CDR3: CASSQAGGLNSPLHF. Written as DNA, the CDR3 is TGCGCCAGCAGCCAAGCAGGGGGACTTAATTCACCCCTCCACTTT.

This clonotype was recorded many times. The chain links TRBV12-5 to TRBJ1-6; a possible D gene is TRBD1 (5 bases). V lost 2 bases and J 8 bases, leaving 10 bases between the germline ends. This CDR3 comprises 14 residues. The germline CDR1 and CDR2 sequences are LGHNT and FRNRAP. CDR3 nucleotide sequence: TGTGCTAGTGGTTTGACAGGTTGGGATTCACCCCTCCACTTT. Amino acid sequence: CASGLTGWDSPLHF.

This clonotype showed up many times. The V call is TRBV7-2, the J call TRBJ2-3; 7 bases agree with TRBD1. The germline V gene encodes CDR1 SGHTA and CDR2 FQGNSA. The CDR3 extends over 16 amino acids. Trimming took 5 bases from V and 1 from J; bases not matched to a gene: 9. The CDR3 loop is CASSHNRGGGTDTQYF. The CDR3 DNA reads TGTGCCAGCAGCCACAACAGGGGCGGAGGCACAGATACGCAGTATTTT.

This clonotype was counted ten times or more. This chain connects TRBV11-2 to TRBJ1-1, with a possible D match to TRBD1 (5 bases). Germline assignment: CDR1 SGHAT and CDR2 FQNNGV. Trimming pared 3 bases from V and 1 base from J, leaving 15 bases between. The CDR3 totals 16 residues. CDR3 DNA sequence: TGTGCCAGCAGCTTCATTCCGGGGGGGAGGAACACTGAAGCTTTCTTT. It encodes CASSFIPGGRNTEAFF. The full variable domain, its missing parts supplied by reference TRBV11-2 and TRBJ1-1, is EAGVAQSPRYKIIEKRQSVAFWCNPISGHATLYWYQQILGQGPKLLIQFQNNGVVDDSQLPKDRFSAERLKGVDSTLKIQPAKLEDSAVYLCASSFIPGGRNTEAFFGQGTRLTVV.

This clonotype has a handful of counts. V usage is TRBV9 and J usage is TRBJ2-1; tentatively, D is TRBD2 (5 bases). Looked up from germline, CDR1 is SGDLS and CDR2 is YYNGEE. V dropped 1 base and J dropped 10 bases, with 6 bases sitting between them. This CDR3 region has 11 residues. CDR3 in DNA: TGTGCCAGCAGCGTAAGCGGAGAGCAGTTCTTC. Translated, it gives CASSVSGEQFF.

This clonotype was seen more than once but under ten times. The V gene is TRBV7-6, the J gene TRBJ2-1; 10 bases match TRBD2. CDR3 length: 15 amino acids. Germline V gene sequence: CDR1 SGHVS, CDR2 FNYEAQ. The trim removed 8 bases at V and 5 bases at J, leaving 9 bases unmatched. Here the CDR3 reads CASSPRLAGHNEQFF. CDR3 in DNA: TGTGCCAGCTCACCCAGACTAGCGGGCCACAATGAGCAGTTCTTC.

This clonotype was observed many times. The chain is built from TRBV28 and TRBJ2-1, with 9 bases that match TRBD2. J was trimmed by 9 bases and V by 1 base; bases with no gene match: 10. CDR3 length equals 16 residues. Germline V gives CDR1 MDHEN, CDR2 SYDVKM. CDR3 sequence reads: CASSLLAGVDGGEQFF. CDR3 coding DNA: TGTGCCAGCAGTTTATTAGCGGGAGTTGACGGGGGTGAGCAGTTCTTC.